Included here is one T cell receptor (beta chain) sequence, with context. This specimen comes from a study of technical replicates of blood from a few donors. Trimming at V came to 7 bases and at J to 8 bases, leaving 2 bases not matched to a gene. Germline V gene sequence: CDR1 SGHNT, CDR2 YENEEA. CDR3 length equals 12 residues. TCRdb's table, derived via immunoSEQ multiplex PCR, lists solely in-frame clones and lacks some. The profile shows approximately 70,000 clones, roughly 98% of them singletons. The TCR comes from a human donor in good health. Sequenced: T cells isolated from PBMCs. The rearrangement uses TRBV11-3 and TRBJ2-2, with TRBD1 identical over 9 bases. The CDR3 region is CASTGQGGELFF. The DNA for the CDR3 is TGTGCCAGCACGGGACAGGGTGGGGAGCTGTTTTTT.